These 6 T cell receptor beta chains originate from one sample sequenced in a study of shared clonotypes between healthy human individuals. Method: immunoSEQ multiplex PCR; TCRdb's copy keeps in-frame clones and lacks some. Counted here are about 550,000 clones, around 95% occurring once; the ten biggest clones make up roughly 0.1%. Selected positively for CCR7 and CD45RO-negative, naive CD8 cells excluded terminally differentiated effector memory CD45RA+ cells. Sequences were obtained from naive CD8+ T cells sorted from blood. These receptors came from a woman between 25 and 40 years old in good health.

Details on this clone: Distinct nucleotide sequences in the sample also encode this CDR3. This rearrangement joins TRBV19 to TRBJ2-7; D uncertain. The CDR3 is made up of 13 amino acids. Germline CDR1 is LNHDA and CDR2 is SQIVND (reference sequence). Trimming pared 3 bases from V and 3 bases from J, leaving 9 bases between. CDR3 loop: CASSMGLGYEQYF. The CDR3 DNA is TGTGCCAGTAGTATGGGTCTGGGCTACGAGCAGTACTTC.

V gene TRBV9 combines with J gene TRBJ2-1, with D perhaps being TRBD1 or TRBD2 (5 bases each). Trimming took 4 bases from V and 2 from J, leaving 16 bases between them. The CDR3 contains 16 residues. Germline loops: CDR1 SGDLS, CDR2 YYNGEE. The CDR3, as DNA: TGTGCCAGCAGCCTCCGGGACGCAGGACCCTACAATGAGCAGTTCTTC. Its protein is CASSLRDAGPYNEQFF.

The chain is built from TRBV29-1 and TRBJ2-7; 7 bases are shared with TRBD1. The CDR3 is 15 amino acids. V lost 3 bases to trimming and J lost 1 base; unmatched junction nucleotides: 9. The V gene's germline CDR1 is SQVTM and CDR2 ANQGSEA. The chain's CDR3 is CSVETTGTASYEQYF. The CDR3 DNA reads as TGCAGCGTTGAGACAACCGGGACAGCTTCCTACGAGCAGTACTTC.

The rearrangement links TRBV5-4 to TRBJ1-1, with D unclear. V shed 2 bases and J shed 1 base, with 12 bases lying between them. Per germline, CDR1 SGHNT and CDR2 YYREEE (reference sequence). The CDR3 consists of 15 residues. The CDR3, as DNA: TGTGCCAGCAGCTTAGGCTTATATGGGAACACTGAAGCTTTCTTT. Encoded protein: CASSLGLYGNTEAFF.

This chain links TRBV11-1 with TRBJ2-1, with D hard to call. Deletions cut 1 base from V and 9 bases from J, with 13 bases between. CDR3 length: 14 amino acids. Germline CDR1 is SGHAT and CDR2 is FQDESV (reference sequence). CDR3 loop: CASSLGVGPGEQFF. CDR3 nucleotides: TGTGCCAGCAGCTTAGGAGTAGGGCCGGGTGAGCAGTTCTTC.

This clone has just a few counts. The chain recombines TRBV11-2 with TRBJ1-3, with D unclear. CDR3 length: 14 residues. Trimming left V 1 base short and J 6 bases short, with 10 bases between. CDR1 is SGHAT, CDR2 FQNNGV, per germline. The CDR3, as DNA: TGTGCCAGCAGCTTAGTTATGTATGAAAACACCATATATTTT. Its translation is CASSLVMYENTIYF.